This T cell receptor (beta chain) appears in the sequencing data of a study of blood T cell repertoires in COVID-19. On the study more broadly: Acute and convalescent COVID-19 specimens originated in the United States, Italy and Spain. PBMCs, B-cell-depleted T cells, or T cells provided the cDNA or gDNA that made up the material.

Germline CDR1 reads KGHSH; CDR2 reads LQKENI. Germline trimming cut 3 bases from V and 3 bases from J; bases unmatched to any gene: 0. This CDR3 comprises 14 residues. Source study methods: Amplified reference gene primers provided the basis for estimating nucleated cell counts. Measured with immunoSEQ multiplex PCR; TCRdb has only the in-frame clones, and not every one. Clonal size and the V and J genes are those of that table, whereas D and trimming came from the DNA. The repertoire consists of under 150,000 clones, with 77% occurring once and the leading ten covering approximately 9.4%. The sequence derives from a woman aged 45-59 years with active or convalescent COVID-19. Material: peripheral blood. The J gene is TRBJ2-2, the V gene TRBV18, with 8 bases aligning to TRBD1. The CDR3 loop is CASSPGQDTGELFF. The CDR3 DNA reads as TGTGCCAGCTCACCGGGACAGGACACCGGGGAGCTGTTTTTT.